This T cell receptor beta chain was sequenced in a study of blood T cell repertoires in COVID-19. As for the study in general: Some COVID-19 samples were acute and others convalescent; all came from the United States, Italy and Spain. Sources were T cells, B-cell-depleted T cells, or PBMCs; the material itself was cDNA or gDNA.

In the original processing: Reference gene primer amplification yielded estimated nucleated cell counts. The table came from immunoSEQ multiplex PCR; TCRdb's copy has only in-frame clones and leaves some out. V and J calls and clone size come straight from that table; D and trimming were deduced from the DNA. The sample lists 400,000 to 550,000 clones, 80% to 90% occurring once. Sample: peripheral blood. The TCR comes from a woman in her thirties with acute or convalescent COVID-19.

The DNA for the CDR3 is TGCGCCAGCAGCCTGTCCATTGGGAGGTTTTCCGGGGAGCTGTTTTTT. Its translation: CASSLSIGRFSGELFF. This chain connects TRBV4-1 to TRBJ2-2; TRBD2 is a possible D gene (6 bases). V was pared by 4 bases and J by 6 bases, with 18 bases between. CDR3 length: 16 residues. Germline CDR1 and CDR2: MGHRA and YSYEKL.